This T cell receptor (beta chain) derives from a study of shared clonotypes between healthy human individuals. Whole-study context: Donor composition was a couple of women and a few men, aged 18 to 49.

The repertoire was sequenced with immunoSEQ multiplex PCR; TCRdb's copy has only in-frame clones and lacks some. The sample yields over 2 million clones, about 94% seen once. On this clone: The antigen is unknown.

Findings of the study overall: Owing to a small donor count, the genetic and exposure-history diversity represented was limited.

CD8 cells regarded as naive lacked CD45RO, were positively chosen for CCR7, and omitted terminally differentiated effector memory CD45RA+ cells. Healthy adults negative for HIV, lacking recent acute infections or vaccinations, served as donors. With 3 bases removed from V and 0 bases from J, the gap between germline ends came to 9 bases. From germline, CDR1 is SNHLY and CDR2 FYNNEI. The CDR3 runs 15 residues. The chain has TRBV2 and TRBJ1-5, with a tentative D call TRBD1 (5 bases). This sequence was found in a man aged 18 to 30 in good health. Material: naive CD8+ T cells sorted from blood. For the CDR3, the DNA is TGTGCCAGCAGTGACAGGGAAAATAGCAATCAGCCCCAGCATTTT. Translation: CASSDRENSNQPQHF.